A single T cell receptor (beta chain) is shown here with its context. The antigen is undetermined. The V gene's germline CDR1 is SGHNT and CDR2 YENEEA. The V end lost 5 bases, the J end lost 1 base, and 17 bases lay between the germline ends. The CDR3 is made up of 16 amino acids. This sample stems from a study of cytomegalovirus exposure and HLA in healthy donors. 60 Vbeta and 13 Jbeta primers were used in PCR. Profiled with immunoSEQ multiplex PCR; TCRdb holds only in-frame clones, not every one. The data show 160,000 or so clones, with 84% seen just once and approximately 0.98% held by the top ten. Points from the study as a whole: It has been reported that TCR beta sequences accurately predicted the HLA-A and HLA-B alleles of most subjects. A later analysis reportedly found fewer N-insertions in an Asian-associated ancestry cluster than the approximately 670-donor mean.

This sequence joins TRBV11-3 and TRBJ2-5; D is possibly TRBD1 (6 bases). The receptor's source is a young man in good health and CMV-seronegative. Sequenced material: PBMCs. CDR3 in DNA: TGTGCCAGCAGCACCCTTACCGGCAGGGGCCAAGAGACCCAGTACTTC. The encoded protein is CASSTLTGRGQETQYF.